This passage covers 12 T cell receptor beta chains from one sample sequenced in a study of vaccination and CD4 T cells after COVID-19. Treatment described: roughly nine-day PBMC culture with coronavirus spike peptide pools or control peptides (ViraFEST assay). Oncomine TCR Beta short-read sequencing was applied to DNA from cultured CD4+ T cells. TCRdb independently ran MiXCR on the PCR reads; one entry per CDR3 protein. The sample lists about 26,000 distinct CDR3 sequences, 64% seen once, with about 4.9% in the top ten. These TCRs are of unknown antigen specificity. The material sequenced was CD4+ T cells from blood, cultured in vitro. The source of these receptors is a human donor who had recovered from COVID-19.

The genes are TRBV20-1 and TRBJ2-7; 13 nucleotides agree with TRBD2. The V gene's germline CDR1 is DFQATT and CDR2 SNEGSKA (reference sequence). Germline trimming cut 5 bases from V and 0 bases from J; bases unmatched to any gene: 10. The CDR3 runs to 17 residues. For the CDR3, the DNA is TGCAGTGCTCCCGGTAGACTAGCGGGGGGATCCTCCTACGAGCAGTACTTC. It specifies CSAPGRLAGGSSYEQYF.

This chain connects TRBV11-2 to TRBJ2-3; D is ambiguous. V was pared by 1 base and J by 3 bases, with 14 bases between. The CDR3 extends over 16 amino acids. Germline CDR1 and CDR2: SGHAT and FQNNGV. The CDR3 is CASSLGLAPRTDTQYF. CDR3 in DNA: TGTGCCAGCAGCTTAGGTTTGGCCCCTAGGACAGATACGCAGTATTTT.

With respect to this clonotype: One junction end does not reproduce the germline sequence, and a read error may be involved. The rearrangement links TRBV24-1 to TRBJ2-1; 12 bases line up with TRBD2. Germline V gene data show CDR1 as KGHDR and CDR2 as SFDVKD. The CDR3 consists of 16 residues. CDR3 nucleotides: TGTACCACCAGTGATCCTGCGAGACTAGCGGGAGTTGAGCAGTTCTTC. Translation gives CTTSDPARLAGVEQFF.

The CDR3 region is CSATHPRGPGQPQHF. The CDR3 DNA reads as TGCAGTGCTACCCACCCCCGGGGGCCTGGTCAGCCCCAGCATTTT. The chain recombines TRBV20-1 with TRBJ1-5, with TRBD1 as a possible D gene (6 bases). CDR3 length equals 15 residues. The germline CDR1 and CDR2 sequences are DFQATT and SNEGSKA (reference sequence). The ends were cut back, 4 bases at V and 6 bases at J, with 19 bases in the middle.

The CDR3: CSASPLYGYTF. The CDR3 DNA is TGCAGTGCTAGCCCCCTCTATGGCTACACCTTC. This chain connects TRBV20-1 to TRBJ1-2; no reliable D call. This CDR3 has 11 residues. CDR1 DFQATT and CDR2 SNEGSKA come from the germline V gene (reference sequence). Trimming removed 3 bases from V and 4 bases from J, with 6 bases in between.

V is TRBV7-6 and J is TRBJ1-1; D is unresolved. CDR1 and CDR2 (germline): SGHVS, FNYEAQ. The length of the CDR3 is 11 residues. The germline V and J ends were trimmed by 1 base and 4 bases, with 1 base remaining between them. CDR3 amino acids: CASSLGTEAFF. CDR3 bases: TGTGCCAGCAGCTTAGGCACTGAAGCTTTCTTT.

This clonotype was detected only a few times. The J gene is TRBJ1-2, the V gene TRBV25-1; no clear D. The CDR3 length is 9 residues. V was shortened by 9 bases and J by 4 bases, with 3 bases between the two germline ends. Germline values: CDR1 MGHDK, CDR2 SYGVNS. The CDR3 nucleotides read TGTGCCAGACTCTATGGCTACACCTTC. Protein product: CARLYGYTF.

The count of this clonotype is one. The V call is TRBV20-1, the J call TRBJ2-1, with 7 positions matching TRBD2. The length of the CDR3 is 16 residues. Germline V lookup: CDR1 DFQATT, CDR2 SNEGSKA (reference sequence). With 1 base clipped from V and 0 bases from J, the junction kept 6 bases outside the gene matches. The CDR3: CSARGRSGVSYNEQFF. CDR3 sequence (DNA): TGCAGTGCTAGAGGCCGCAGCGGGGTCTCCTACAATGAGCAGTTCTTC.

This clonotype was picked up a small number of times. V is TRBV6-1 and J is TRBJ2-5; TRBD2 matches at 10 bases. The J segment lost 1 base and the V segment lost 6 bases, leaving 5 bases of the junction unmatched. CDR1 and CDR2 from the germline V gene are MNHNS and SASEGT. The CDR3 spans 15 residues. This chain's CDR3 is CASRNSGRFQETQYF. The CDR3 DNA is TGTGCCAGCAGAAATAGCGGGAGGTTCCAAGAGACCCAGTACTTC.

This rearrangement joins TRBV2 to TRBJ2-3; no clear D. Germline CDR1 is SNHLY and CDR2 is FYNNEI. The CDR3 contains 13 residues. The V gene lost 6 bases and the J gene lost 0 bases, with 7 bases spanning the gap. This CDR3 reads CASRTLSTDTQYF. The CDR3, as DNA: TGTGCCAGCAGGACACTTAGCACAGATACGCAGTATTTT.

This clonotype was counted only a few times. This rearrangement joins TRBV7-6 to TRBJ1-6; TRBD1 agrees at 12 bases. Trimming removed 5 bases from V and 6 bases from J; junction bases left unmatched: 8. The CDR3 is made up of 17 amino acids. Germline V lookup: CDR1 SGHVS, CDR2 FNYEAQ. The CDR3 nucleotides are TGTGCCAGCAGCATTTCCGGGACAGGGGGCATTAATTCACCCCTCCACTTT. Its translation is CASSISGTGGINSPLHF.

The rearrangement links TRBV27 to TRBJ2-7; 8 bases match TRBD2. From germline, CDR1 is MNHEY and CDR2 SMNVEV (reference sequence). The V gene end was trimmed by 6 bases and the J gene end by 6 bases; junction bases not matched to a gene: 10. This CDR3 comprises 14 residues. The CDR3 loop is CASSDHGRASEQYF. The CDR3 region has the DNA TGTGCCAGCAGCGACCACGGGAGGGCCAGCGAGCAGTACTTC.